Sequencing of this TCR beta chain was carried out in a study of T cells expressing NK-cell markers. Study-level background: The TCR beta repertoires originated in sorted CD3+CD56+NKG2C+, CD3+CD56+NKG2C- and CD3+CD56-NKG2C+ T cells. The study sequenced eight donors, seven HCMV-seropositive and one seronegative. Study-level results: Five or six donors showed dominant NKG2C+ clonotypes comprising about 1.0-7.0% of their CD8+ T cells.

Details on this clonotype: The target antigen is unknown.

Following a re-call of the 5' RACE reads, TCRdb has one entry per CDR3 protein and lacks DNA. The sample totals about 460,000 distinct CDR3 sequences. The CDR3 length is 15 residues. The sample was blood T cells: a sorted CD56 or NKG2C T cell subset, CD4+ or CD8+ T cells, or bulk PBMC T cells (not recorded which). This clonotype was sampled from a woman in her forties or fifties in good health. The chain couples TRBV12-3 or TRBV12-4 to TRBJ1-5; the D gene TCRdb calls, TRBD1, cannot be checked with no DNA. CDR3 protein: CASAAQGVGNQPQHF.